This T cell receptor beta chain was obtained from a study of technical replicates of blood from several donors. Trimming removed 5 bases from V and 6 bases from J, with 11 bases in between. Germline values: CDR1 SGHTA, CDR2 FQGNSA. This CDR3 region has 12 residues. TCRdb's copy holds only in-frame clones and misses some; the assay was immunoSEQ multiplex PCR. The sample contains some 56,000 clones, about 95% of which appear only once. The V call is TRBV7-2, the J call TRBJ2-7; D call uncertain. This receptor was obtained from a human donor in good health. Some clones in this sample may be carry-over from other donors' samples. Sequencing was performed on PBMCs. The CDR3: CASSRSVVEQYF. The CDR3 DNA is TGTGCCAGCAGCCGCTCGGTTGTCGAGCAGTACTTC. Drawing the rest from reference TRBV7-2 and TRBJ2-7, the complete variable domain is GAGVSQSPSNKVTEKGKDVELRCDPISGHTALYWYRQSLGQGLEFLIYFQGNSAPDKSGLPSDRFSAERTGGSVSTLTIQRTQQEDSAVYLCASSRSVVEQYFGPGTRLTVT.